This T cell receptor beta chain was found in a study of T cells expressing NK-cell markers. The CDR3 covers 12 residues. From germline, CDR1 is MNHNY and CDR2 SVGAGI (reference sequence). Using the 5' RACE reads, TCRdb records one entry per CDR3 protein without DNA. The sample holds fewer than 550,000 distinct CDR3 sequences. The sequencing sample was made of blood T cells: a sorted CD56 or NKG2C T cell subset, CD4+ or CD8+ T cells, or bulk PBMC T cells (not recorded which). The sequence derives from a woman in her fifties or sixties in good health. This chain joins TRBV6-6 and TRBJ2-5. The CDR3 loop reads CASSWTEETQYF.